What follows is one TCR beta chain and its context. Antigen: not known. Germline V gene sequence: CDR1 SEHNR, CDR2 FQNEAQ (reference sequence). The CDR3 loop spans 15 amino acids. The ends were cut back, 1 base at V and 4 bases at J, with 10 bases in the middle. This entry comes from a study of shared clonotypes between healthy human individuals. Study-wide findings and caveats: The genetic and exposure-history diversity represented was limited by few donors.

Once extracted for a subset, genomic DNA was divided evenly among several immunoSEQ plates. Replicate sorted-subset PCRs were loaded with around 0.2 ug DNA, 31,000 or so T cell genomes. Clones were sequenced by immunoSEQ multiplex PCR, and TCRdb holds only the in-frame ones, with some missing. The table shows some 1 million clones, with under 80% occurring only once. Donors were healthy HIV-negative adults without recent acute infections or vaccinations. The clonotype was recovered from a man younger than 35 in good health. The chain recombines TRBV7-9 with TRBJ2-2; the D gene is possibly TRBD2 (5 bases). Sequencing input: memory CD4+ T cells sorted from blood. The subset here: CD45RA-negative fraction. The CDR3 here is CASSLGGSSTGELFF. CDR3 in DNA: TGTGCCAGCAGCTTAGGAGGGAGCTCCACCGGGGAGCTGTTTTTT.